This is a list of T cell receptor beta chains from one sample in a study of blood T cell repertoires in COVID-19. Only in-frame clones appear in the TCRdb table, and some are missing; sequencing was by immunoSEQ multiplex PCR. The sample carries approximately 440,000 clones, 90% recorded once. The sequenced material came from PBMCs or T cells enriched from blood (not recorded which). The source of these receptors is a young man who had recovered from COVID-19. Each CDR3 is given with its conserved first and last residue. The D gene is left open where the match is weak. Clone size is stated in some rows and not others, as once, few, many or a class when expanded.

CDR3 length: 17; J gene: TRBJ1-1; D gene: TRBD1; clone size: .; V gene: TRBV7-6; CDR3 protein: CASSLHRGLGGSTEAFF; CDR3 DNA: TGTGCCAGCAGCTTACACAGGGGGCTCGGGGGAAGCACTGAAGCTTTCTTT
CDR3 length: 16; J gene: TRBJ1-4; D gene: TRBD1; clone size: .; V gene: TRBV15; CDR3 protein: CATSEPPTGGSEKLFF; CDR3 DNA: TGTGCCACCAGCGAACCTCCGACAGGGGGCTCTGAAAAACTGTTTTTT
CDR3 length: 13; J gene: TRBJ1-2; D gene: .; clone size: .; V gene: TRBV6-5; CDR3 protein: CASKFGENYGYTF; CDR3 DNA: TGTGCCAGTAAATTCGGAGAGAACTATGGCTACACCTTC
CDR3 length: 14; J gene: TRBJ1-6; D gene: TRBD1; clone size: .; V gene: TRBV7-9; CDR3 protein: CASSSGTGNSPLHF; CDR3 DNA: TGTGCCAGCAGCTCTGGGACAGGGAATTCACCCCTCCACTTT
CDR3 length: 16; J gene: TRBJ1-6; D gene: TRBD1; clone size: few; V gene: TRBV5-4; CDR3 protein: CASSFRFGTEGSPLHF; CDR3 DNA: TGTGCCAGCAGCTTCAGATTCGGGACAGAAGGATCACCCCTCCACTTT
CDR3 length: 17; J gene: TRBJ2-3; D gene: .; clone size: .; V gene: TRBV14; CDR3 protein: CASSQAWLAGNTDTQYF; CDR3 DNA: TGTGCCAGCAGCCAGGCTTGGCTAGCAGGTAACACAGATACGCAGTATTTT
CDR3 length: 17; J gene: TRBJ2-7; D gene: .; clone size: .; V gene: TRBV27; CDR3 protein: CASSLRALTGASYEQYF; CDR3 DNA: TGTGCCAGCAGTTTACGGGCGCTAACGGGAGCGTCCTACGAGCAGTACTTC
CDR3 length: 14; J gene: TRBJ2-7; D gene: TRBD2; clone size: .; V gene: TRBV28; CDR3 protein: CASIPAGESYEQYF; CDR3 DNA: TGTGCCAGCATTCCCGCGGGAGAATCGTACGAGCAGTACTTC
CDR3 length: 14; J gene: TRBJ2-7; D gene: .; clone size: .; V gene: TRBV20-1; CDR3 protein: CSTSRGKGIYEQYF; CDR3 DNA: TGCAGTACTAGTCGGGGAAAAGGGATCTACGAGCAGTACTTC
CDR3 length: 17; J gene: TRBJ2-3; D gene: TRBD2; clone size: .; V gene: TRBV7-9; CDR3 protein: CASSFPELLAGRDTQYF; CDR3 DNA: TGTGCCAGCAGTTTCCCCGAGTTGTTAGCGGGAAGAGATACGCAGTATTTT
CDR3 length: 14; J gene: TRBJ2-7; D gene: .; clone size: .; V gene: TRBV28; CDR3 protein: CASSFSPGVYEQYF; CDR3 DNA: TGTGCCAGCAGTTTCAGCCCGGGAGTGTACGAGCAGTACTTC
CDR3 length: 18; J gene: TRBJ1-5; D gene: .; clone size: .; V gene: TRBV12-5; CDR3 protein: CASGLPKDTSFINQPQHF; CDR3 DNA: TGTGCTAGTGGTTTGCCCAAGGACACCAGCTTTATCAATCAGCCCCAGCATTTT
CDR3 length: 15; J gene: TRBJ2-7; D gene: TRBD2; clone size: once; V gene: TRBV3-1/TRBV3-2; CDR3 protein: CASSHGTSGRNEQYF; CDR3 DNA: TGTGCCAGCAGCCACGGGACTAGCGGGAGGAACGAGCAGTACTTC
CDR3 length: 18; J gene: TRBJ2-5; D gene: TRBD2; clone size: .; V gene: TRBV4-2; CDR3 protein: CASSQPGLAGRLGETQYF; CDR3 DNA: TGTGCCAGCAGCCAACCGGGACTAGCGGGACGCCTTGGAGAGACCCAGTACTTC
CDR3 length: 15; J gene: TRBJ2-3; D gene: .; clone size: .; V gene: TRBV7-8; CDR3 protein: CASSLGGGAVDTQYF; CDR3 DNA: TGTGCCAGCAGCTTAGGAGGGGGGGCGGTAGATACGCAGTATTTT
CDR3 length: 11; J gene: TRBJ1-2; D gene: .; clone size: few; V gene: TRBV20-1; CDR3 protein: CSARPPEGYTF; CDR3 DNA: TGCAGTGCTAGACCCCCCGAGGGCTACACCTTC
CDR3 length: 13; J gene: TRBJ1-5; D gene: .; clone size: .; V gene: TRBV14; CDR3 protein: CASSQGLDQPQHF; CDR3 DNA: TGTGCCAGCAGCCAAGGGTTAGATCAGCCCCAGCATTTT
CDR3 length: 14; J gene: TRBJ1-1; D gene: .; clone size: once; V gene: TRBV9; CDR3 protein: CASSALTGNTEAFF; CDR3 DNA: TGTGCCAGCAGCGCCCTGACAGGGAACACTGAAGCTTTCTTT
CDR3 length: 14; J gene: TRBJ2-7; D gene: .; clone size: .; V gene: TRBV28; CDR3 protein: CASSLVGGSYEQYF; CDR3 DNA: TGTGCCAGCAGTTTGGTCGGCGGATCCTACGAGCAGTACTTC
CDR3 length: 13; J gene: TRBJ1-1; D gene: .; clone size: .; V gene: TRBV5-1; CDR3 protein: CASSLALNTEAFF; CDR3 DNA: TGCGCCAGCAGCTTGGCTCTGAACACTGAAGCTTTCTTT
CDR3 length: 13; J gene: TRBJ1-3; D gene: .; clone size: .; V gene: TRBV12-3/TRBV12-4; CDR3 protein: CASDSRSGNTIYF; CDR3 DNA: TGTGCCAGCGACTCACGCTCTGGAAACACCATATATTTT
CDR3 length: 14; J gene: TRBJ1-1; D gene: .; clone size: .; V gene: TRBV19; CDR3 protein: CASVGGLLNTEAFF; CDR3 DNA: TGTGCCAGTGTAGGTGGACTGTTGAACACTGAAGCTTTCTTT
CDR3 length: 14; J gene: TRBJ1-4; D gene: .; clone size: .; V gene: TRBV5-1; CDR3 protein: CASSIGGINEKLFF; CDR3 DNA: TGCGCCAGCAGCATCGGGGGGATTAATGAAAAACTGTTTTTT
CDR3 length: 13; J gene: TRBJ1-6; D gene: .; clone size: .; V gene: TRBV10-3; CDR3 protein: CATSSGGAAPLHF; CDR3 DNA: TGTGCCACTAGTTCGGGGGGCGCAGCACCCCTCCACTTT
CDR3 length: 14; J gene: TRBJ2-1; D gene: .; clone size: once; V gene: TRBV10-1; CDR3 protein: CASSEIGILNEQFF; CDR3 DNA: TGCGCCAGCAGTGAGATCGGGATATTGAATGAGCAGTTCTTC